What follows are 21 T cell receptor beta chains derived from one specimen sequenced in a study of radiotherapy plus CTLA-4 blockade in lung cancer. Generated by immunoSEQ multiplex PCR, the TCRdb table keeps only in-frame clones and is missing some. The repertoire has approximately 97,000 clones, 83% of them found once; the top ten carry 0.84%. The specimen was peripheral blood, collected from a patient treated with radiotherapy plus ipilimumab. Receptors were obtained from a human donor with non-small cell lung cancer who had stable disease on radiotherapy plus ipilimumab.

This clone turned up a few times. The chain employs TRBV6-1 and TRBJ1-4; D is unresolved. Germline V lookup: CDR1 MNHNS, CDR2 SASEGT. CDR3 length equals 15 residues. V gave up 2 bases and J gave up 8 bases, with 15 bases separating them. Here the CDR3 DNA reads TGTGCCAGCAGTGAAAAAATGGGCCCGAGGGAAAAACTGTTTTTT. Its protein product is CASSEKMGPREKLFF.

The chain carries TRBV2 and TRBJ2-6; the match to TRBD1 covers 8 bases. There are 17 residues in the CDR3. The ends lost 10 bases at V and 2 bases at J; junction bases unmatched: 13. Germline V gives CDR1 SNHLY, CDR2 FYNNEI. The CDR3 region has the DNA TGTGCCACCAAAAGGCAGGGGGCCCCCCCTGGGGCCAACGTCCTGACTTTC. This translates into CATKRQGAPPGANVLTF.

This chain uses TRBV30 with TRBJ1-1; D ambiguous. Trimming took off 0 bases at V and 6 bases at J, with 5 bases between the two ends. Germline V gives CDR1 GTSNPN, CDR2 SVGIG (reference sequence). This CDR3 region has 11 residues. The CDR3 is CAWSVGSEAFF. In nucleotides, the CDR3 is TGTGCCTGGAGTGTGGGATCTGAAGCTTTCTTT.

Here the CDR3 reads CASSSTTSRTDTQYF. The CDR3 nucleotides read TGTGCCAGCAGCTCCACCACCTCTCGGACAGATACGCAGTATTTT. The chain has TRBV7-3 and TRBJ2-3, with D unresolved. Germline-derived CDR1 and CDR2 are SGHTA and FQGTGA. V lost 4 bases to trimming and J lost 3 bases, with 14 bases between them. The length of the CDR3 is 15 residues.

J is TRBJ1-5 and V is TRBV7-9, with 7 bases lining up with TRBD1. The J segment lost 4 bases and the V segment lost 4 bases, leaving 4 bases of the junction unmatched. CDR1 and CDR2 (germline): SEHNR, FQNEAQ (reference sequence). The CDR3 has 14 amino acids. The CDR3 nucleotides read TGTGCCAGCAGCTCGGGACAGCTTAATCAGCCCCAGCATTTT. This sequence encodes CASSSGQLNQPQHF.

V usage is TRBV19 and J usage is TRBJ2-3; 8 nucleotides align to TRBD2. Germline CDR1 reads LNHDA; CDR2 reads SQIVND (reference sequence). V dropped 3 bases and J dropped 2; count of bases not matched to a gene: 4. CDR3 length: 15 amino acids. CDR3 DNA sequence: TGTGCCAGTAGTATTCGGGGGGGTCCCACAGATACGCAGTATTTT. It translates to CASSIRGGPTDTQYF.

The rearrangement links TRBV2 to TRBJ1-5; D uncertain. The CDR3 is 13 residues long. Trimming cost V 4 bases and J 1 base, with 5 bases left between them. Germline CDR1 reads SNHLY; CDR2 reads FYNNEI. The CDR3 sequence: CASSARSNQPQHF. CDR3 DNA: TGTGCCAGCAGTGCCAGAAGCAATCAGCCCCAGCATTTT.

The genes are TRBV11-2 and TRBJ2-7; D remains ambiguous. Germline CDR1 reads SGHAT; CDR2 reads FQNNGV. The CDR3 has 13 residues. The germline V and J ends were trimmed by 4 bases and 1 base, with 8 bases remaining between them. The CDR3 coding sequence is TGTGCCAGCAGCTATAACCCTTCCTACGAGCAGTACTTC. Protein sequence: CASSYNPSYEQYF.

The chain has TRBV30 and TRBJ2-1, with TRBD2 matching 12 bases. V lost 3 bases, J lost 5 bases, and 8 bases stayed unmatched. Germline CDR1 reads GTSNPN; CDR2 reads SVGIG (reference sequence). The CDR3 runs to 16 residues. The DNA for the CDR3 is TGTGCCTGGAGGACTAGCGGGAGTCAGAGGGACAATGAGCAGTTCTTC. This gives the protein CAWRTSGSQRDNEQFF.

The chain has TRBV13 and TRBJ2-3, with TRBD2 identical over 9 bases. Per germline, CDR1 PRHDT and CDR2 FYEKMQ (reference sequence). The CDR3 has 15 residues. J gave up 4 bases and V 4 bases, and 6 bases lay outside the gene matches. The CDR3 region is CASSYSGTSSDTQYF. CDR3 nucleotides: TGTGCCAGCAGCTACTCCGGGACTAGCTCAGATACGCAGTATTTT. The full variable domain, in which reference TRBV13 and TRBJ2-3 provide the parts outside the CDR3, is AAGVIQSPRHLIKEKRETATLKCYPIPRHDTVYWYQQGPGQDPQFLISFYEKMQSDKGSIPDRFSAQQFSDYHSELNMSSLELGDSALYFCASSYSGTSSDTQYFGPGTRLTVL.

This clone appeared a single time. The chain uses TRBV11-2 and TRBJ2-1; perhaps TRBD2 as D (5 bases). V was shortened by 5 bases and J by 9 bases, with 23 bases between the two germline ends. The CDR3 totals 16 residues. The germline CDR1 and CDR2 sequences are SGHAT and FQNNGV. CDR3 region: CASSPSSVTRGSEQFF. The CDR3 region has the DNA TGTGCCAGCAGCCCTAGCTCGGTAACTCGAGGGAGTGAGCAGTTCTTC.

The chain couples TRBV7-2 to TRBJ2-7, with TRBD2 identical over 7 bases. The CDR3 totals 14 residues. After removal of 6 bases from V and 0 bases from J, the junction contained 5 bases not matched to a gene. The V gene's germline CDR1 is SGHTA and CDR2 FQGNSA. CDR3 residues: CASSRAGVSYEQYF. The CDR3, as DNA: TGTGCCAGCAGTCGCGCGGGGGTCTCCTACGAGCAGTACTTC.

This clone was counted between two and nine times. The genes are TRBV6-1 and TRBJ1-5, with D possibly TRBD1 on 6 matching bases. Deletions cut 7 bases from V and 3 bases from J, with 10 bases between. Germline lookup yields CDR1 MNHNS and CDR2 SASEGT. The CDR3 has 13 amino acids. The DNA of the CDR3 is TGTGCCAGCAAACGACAGGACAATCAGCCCCAGCATTTT. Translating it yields CASKRQDNQPQHF.

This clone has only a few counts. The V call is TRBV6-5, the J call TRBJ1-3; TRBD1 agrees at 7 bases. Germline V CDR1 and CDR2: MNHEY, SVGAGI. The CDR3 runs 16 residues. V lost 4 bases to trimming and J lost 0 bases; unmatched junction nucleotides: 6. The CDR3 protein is CASSSPRDSSGNTIYF. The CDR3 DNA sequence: TGTGCCAGCAGTTCACCTAGGGACAGCTCTGGAAACACCATATATTTT.

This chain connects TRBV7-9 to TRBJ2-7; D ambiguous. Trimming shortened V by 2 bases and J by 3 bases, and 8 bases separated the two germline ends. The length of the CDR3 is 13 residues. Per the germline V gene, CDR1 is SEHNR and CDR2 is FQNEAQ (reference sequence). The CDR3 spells CASSLRENYEQYF. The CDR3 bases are TGTGCCAGCAGCTTAAGGGAAAACTACGAGCAGTACTTC.

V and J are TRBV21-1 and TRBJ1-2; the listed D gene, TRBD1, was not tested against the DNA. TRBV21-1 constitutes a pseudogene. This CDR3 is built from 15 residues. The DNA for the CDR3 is TGTGCCAGCAGCGGTGGTTGCGAAGGGGGCCGCGGCTACACCTTC. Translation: CASSGGCEGGRGYTF.

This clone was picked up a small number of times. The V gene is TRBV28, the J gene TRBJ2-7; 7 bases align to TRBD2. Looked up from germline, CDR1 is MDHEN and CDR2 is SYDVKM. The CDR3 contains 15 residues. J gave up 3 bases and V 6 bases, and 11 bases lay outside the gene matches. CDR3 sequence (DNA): TGTGCCAGCAGGCGACAGTCTAGCGGAAACTACGAGCAGTACTTC. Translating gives CASRRQSSGNYEQYF.

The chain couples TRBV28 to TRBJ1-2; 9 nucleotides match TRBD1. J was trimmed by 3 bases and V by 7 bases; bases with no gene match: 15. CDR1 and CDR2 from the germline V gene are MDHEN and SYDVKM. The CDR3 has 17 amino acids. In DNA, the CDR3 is TGTGCCAGCACCCCCCCCACCGGGACAGGGCTTTACTATGGCTACACCTTC. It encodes CASTPPTGTGLYYGYTF.

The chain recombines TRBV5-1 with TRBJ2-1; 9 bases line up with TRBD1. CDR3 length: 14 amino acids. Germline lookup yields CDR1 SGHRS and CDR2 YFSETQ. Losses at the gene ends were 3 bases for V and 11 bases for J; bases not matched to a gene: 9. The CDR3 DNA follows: TGCGCCAGCAGCTCCTGGACAGGGGTAGGGCAGCAGTTCTTC. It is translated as CASSSWTGVGQQFF.

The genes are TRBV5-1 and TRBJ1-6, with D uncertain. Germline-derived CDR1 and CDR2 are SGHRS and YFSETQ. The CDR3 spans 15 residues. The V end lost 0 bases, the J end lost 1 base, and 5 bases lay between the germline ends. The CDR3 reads CASSLVSSYNSPLHF. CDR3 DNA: TGCGCCAGCAGCTTGGTCAGTTCCTATAATTCACCCCTCCACTTT.

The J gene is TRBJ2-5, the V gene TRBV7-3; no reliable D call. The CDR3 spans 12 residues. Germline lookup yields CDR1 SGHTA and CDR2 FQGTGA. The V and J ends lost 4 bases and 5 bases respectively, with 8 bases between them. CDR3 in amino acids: CASSSNGETQYF. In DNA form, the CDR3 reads TGTGCCAGCAGCTCGAATGGGGAGACCCAGTACTTC.